This T cell receptor beta chain was sequenced for a study of T cells in Graves' hyperthyroidism and ophthalmopathy. This clonotype was observed at least ten times. Fresh 10 ml peripheral blood yielded PBMCs. Amplified regions were TCR beta CDR3 sequences from RNA transcripts. The TCR CDR3 was amplified in a first-round RT-PCR using the HTBI primer set. One entry per CDR3 protein results from TCRdb running MiXCR on the multiplex PCR reads. The sample has around 400,000 distinct CDR3 sequences; over 12% are singletons. CDR3 length: 15 residues. Germline assignment: CDR1 MDHEN and CDR2 SYDVKM. V lost 4 bases to trimming and J lost 4 bases; unmatched junction nucleotides: 4.

Sequencing used blood. The receptor comes from a woman aged 55-70 years with Graves' ophthalmopathy. The chain links TRBV28 to TRBJ2-1; 10 nucleotides line up with TRBD2. The CDR3 bases are TGTGCCAGCAGTTCTAGCGGGAGAGTTTACAATGAGCAGTTCTTC. Its protein is CASSSSGRVYNEQFF.